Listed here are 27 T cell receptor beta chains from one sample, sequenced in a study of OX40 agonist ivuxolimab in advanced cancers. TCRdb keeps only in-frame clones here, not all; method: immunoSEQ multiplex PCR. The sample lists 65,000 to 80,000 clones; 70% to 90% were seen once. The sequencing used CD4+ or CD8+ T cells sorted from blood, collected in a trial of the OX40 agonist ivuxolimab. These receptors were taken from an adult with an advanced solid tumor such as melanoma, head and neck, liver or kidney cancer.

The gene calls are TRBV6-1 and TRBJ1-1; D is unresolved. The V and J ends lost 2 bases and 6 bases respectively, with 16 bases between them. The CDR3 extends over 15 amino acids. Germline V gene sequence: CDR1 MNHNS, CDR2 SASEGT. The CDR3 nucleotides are TGTGCCAGCAGTGAATTTTCCGGAGTAGGCTCTGAAGCTTTCTTT. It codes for CASSEFSGVGSEAFF.

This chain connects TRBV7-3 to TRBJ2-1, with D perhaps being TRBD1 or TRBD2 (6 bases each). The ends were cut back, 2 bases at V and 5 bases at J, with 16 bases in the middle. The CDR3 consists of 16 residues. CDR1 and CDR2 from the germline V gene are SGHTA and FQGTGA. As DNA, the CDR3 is TGTGCCAGCAGCTTAGACGGGGGCCATGGGGACAATGAGCAGTTCTTC. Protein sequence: CASSLDGGHGDNEQFF.

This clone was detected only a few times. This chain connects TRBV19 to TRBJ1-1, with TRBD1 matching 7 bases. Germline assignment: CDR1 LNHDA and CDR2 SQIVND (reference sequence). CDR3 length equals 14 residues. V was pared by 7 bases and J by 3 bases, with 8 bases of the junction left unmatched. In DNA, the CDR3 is TGTGCCAGTACCCCAGGGGGTCTGTACACTGAAGCTTTCTTT. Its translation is CASTPGGLYTEAFF.

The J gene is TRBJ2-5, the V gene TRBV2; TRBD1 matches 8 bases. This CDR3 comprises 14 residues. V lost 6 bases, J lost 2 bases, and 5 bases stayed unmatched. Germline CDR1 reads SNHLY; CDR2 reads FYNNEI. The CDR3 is CASRGTGGQETQYF. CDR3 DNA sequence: TGTGCCAGCAGGGGGACAGGAGGACAAGAGACCCAGTACTTC.

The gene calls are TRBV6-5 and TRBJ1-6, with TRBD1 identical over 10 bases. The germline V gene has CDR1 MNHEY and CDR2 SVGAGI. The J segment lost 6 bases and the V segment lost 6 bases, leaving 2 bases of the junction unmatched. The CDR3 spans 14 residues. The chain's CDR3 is CASRRQGANSPLHF. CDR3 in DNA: TGTGCCAGCAGACGACAGGGGGCTAATTCACCCCTCCACTTT.

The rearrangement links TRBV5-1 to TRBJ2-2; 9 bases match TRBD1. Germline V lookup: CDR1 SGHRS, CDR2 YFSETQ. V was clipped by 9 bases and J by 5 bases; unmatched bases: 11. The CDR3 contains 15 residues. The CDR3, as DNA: TGCGCCAACGGCTGGGGACAGGGACCTACCGGGGAGCTGTTTTTT. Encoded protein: CANGWGQGPTGELFF.

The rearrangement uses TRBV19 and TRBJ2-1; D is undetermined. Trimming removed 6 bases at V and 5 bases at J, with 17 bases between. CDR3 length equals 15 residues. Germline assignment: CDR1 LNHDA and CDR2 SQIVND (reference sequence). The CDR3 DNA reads TGTGCCAGTAGAGCGAGTGGGCATCGGGACAATGAGCAGTTCTTC. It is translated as CASRASGHRDNEQFF.

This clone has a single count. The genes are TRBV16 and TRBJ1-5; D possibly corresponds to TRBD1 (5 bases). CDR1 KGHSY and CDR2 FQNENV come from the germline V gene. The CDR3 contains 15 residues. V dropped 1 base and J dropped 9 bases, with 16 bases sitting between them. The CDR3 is CASSQFGTALRPQHF. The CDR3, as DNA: TGTGCCAGCAGCCAATTTGGGACTGCCTTGCGGCCCCAGCATTTT.

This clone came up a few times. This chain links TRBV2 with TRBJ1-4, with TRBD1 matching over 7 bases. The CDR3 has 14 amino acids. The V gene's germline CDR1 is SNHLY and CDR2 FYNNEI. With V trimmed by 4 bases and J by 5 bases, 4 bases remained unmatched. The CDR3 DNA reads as TGTGCCAGCAGTGTCTCGACAGGGAATGAAAAACTGTTTTTT. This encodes CASSVSTGNEKLFF.

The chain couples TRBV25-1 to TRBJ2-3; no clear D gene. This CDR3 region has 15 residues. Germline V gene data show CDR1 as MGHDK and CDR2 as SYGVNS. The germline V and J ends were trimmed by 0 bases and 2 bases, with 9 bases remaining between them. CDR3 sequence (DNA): TGTGCCAGCAGTGAATATAGAACATCCACAGATACGCAGTATTTT. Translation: CASSEYRTSTDTQYF.

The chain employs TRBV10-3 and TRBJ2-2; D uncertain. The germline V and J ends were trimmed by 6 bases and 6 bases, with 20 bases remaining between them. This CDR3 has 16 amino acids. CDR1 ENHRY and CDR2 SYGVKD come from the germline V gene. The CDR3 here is CAIRPQILGAPGELFF. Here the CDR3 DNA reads TGTGCCATCAGGCCCCAGATTTTGGGCGCCCCCGGGGAGCTGTTTTTT.

CDR3 sequence: CASRGVSTGELFF. The CDR3 DNA follows: TGTGCCAGTCGTGGGGTTAGCACCGGGGAGCTGTTTTTT. The rearrangement links TRBV25-1 to TRBJ2-2; no clear D gene. V was shortened by 9 bases and J by 4 bases, with 12 bases between the two germline ends. The germline V gene encodes CDR1 MGHDK and CDR2 SYGVNS. The CDR3 spans 13 residues.

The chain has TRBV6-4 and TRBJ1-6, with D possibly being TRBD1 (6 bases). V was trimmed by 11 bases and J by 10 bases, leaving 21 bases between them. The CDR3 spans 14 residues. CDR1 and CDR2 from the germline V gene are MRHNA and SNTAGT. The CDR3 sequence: CASRREGGASPLHF. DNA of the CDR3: TGTGCCTCCCGCCGAGAGGGGGGCGCATCACCCCTCCACTTT.

CDR3 in DNA: TGTGCCAGCAGTTACTCGACAACGAACACTGAAGCTTTCTTT. Its translation is CASSYSTTNTEAFF. The genes are TRBV6-5 and TRBJ1-1, with D uncertain. This CDR3 contains 14 residues. CDR1 is MNHEY, CDR2 SVGAGI, per germline. V shed 0 bases and J shed 1 base, with 6 bases lying between them.

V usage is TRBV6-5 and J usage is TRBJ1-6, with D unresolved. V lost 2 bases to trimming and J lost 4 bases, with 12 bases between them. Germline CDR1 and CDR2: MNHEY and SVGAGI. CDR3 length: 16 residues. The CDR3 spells CASSYHLGQYNSPLHF. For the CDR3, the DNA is TGTGCCAGCAGTTACCATTTAGGGCAGTATAATTCACCCCTCCACTTT.

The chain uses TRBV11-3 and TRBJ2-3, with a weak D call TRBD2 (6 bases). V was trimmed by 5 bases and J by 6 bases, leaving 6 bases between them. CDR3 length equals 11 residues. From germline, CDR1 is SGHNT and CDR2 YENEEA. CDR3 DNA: TGTGCCAGCAGCGGGGGGGATACGCAGTATTTT. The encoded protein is CASSGGDTQYF.

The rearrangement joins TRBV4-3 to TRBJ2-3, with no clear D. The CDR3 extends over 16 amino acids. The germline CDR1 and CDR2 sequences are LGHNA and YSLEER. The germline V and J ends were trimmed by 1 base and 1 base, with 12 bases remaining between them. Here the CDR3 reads CASSQVGSRGTDTQYF. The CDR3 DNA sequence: TGCGCCAGCAGCCAAGTGGGGTCTAGGGGCACAGATACGCAGTATTTT.

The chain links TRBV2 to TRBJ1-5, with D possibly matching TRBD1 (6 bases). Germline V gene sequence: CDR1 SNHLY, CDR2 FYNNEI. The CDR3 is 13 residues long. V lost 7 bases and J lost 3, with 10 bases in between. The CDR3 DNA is TGTGCCAGCAATGGACAGCACAATCAGCCCCAGCATTTT. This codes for CASNGQHNQPQHF.

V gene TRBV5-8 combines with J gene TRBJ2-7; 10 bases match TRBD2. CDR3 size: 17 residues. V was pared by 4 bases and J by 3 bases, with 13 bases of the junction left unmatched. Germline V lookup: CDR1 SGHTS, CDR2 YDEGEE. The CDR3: CASSPRASGGVGYEQYF. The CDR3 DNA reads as TGTGCCAGCAGCCCACGGGCTAGCGGGGGTGTAGGCTACGAGCAGTACTTC.

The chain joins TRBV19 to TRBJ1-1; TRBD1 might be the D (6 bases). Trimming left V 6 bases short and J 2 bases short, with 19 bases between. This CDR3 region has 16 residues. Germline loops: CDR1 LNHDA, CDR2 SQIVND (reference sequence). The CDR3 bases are TGTGCCAGTAGGTACGACCCATGGACAGACAACACTGAAGCTTTCTTT. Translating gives CASRYDPWTDNTEAFF.

The CDR3, as DNA: TGCGCCAGCAGCATGGGCCCTGTGAATGAAAAACTGTTTTTT. Translated: CASSMGPVNEKLFF. This chain connects TRBV5-1 to TRBJ1-4; no reliable D call. CDR1 and CDR2 from the germline V gene are SGHRS and YFSETQ. This CDR3 contains 14 residues. V shed 4 bases and J shed 5 bases, with 12 bases lying between them. The full variable domain, its missing parts supplied by reference TRBV5-1 and TRBJ1-4, is KAGVTQTPRYLIKTRGQQVTLSCSPISGHRSVSWYQQTPGQGLQFLFEYFSETQRNKGNFPGRFSGRQFSNSRSEMNVSTLELGDSALYLCASSMGPVNEKLFFGSGTQLSVL.

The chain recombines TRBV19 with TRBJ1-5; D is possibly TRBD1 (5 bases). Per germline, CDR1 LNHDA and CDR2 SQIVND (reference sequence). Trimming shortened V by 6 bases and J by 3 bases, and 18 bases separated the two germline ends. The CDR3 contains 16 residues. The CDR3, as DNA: TGTGCCAGTAGGAATACAGGTTCGAGCTACAATCAGCCCCAGCATTTT. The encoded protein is CASRNTGSSYNQPQHF.

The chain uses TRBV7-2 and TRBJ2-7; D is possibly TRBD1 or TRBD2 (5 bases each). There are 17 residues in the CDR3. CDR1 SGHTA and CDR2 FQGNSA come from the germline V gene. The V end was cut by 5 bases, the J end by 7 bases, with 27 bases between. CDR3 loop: CASSHYSIGTVWREQYF. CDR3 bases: TGTGCCAGCAGCCACTATAGCATTGGGACGGTCTGGCGAGAGCAGTACTTC.

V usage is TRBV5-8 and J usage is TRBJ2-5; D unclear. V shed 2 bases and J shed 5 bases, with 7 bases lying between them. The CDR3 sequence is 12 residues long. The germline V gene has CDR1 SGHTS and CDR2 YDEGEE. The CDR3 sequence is CASSFSTETQYF. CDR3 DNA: TGTGCCAGCAGCTTTTCGACGGAGACCCAGTACTTC.

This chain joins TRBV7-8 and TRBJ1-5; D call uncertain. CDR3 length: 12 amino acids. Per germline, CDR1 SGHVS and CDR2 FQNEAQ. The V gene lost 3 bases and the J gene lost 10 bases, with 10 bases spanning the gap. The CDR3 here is CASSLPSSPQHF. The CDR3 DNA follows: TGTGCCAGCAGCTTGCCCTCTTCACCCCAGCATTTT.

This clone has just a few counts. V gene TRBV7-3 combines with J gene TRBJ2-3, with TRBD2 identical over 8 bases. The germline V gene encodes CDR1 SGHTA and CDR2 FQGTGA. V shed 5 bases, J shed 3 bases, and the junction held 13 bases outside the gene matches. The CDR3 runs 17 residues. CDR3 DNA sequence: TGTGCCAGCAGCCCCGGGGGGGTGCCCATATCTACAGATACGCAGTATTTT. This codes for CASSPGGVPISTDTQYF.

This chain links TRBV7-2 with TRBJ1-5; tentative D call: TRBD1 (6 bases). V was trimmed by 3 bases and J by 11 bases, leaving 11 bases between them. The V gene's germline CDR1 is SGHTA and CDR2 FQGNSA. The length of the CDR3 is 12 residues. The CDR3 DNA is TGTGCCAGCAGCTTGGGGGCGGGGGCCCAGCATTTT. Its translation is CASSLGAGAQHF.